The 10 T cell receptor beta chains listed next were all sequenced from one sample in a study of cytomegalovirus exposure and HLA in healthy donors. A multiplex PCR was run with 60 Vbeta primers and 13 Jbeta primers. This table comes from immunoSEQ multiplex PCR, and its TCRdb copy is limited to in-frame clones, with some not included. Of about 130,000 clones listed, roughly 80% are singletons. Material: PBMCs. The receptors were gathered from a man younger than 35 in good health and CMV-seropositive.

The chain has TRBV12-5 and TRBJ2-1, with unresolved D. The V end was cut by 6 bases, the J end by 8 bases, with 8 bases between. The germline V gene encodes CDR1 LGHNT and CDR2 FRNRAP. This CDR3 has 11 residues. The DNA for the CDR3 is TGTGCTAGTGGACTTGAGGATGAGCAGTTCTTC. Translating it yields CASGLEDEQFF.

The chain has TRBV29-1 and TRBJ2-2; 12 nucleotides align to TRBD1. The J segment lost 5 bases and the V segment lost 2 bases, leaving 9 bases of the junction unmatched. CDR3 length: 17 amino acids. CDR1 SQVTM and CDR2 ANQGSEA come from the germline V gene. CDR3 bases: TGCAGCGTTGAAAGATCGGGACAGGGGGCGCCGACCGGGGAGCTGTTTTTT. This gives the protein CSVERSGQGAPTGELFF.

The rearrangement links TRBV2 to TRBJ1-1; D gene ambiguous. Between the trimmed V and J ends, which lost 4 bases and 8 bases, there was a span of 11 bases. In germline, CDR1 is SNHLY, CDR2 FYNNEI. The CDR3 consists of 12 residues. The CDR3 region is CASSADFMEAFF. CDR3 coding DNA: TGTGCCAGCAGTGCTGACTTTATGGAAGCTTTCTTT.

The chain couples TRBV19 to TRBJ1-2; maybe TRBD1 (6 bases). The germline CDR1 and CDR2 sequences are LNHDA and SQIVND (reference sequence). V lost 5 bases, J lost 5 bases, and 15 bases lay in between. The CDR3 has 14 residues. DNA for the CDR3: TGTGCCAGTAGTCCGTCGGACAGAATGTATGGCTACACCTTC. Translation: CASSPSDRMYGYTF.

CDR3 protein: CASRAFSGGRLGKNIQYF. The CDR3 DNA reads as TGTGCCAGCAGGGCGTTCTCAGGGGGCCGGTTAGGCAAAAACATTCAGTACTTC. This chain joins TRBV7-9 and TRBJ2-4, with TRBD1 identical over 8 bases. CDR1 SEHNR and CDR2 FQNEAQ come from the germline V gene (reference sequence). The V and J ends lost 6 bases and 3 bases, in that order; junction bases with no gene match: 16. There are 18 residues in the CDR3.

The chain recombines TRBV9 with TRBJ2-1; tentative D call: TRBD1 (6 bases). CDR3 length equals 14 residues. The germline V gene has CDR1 SGDLS and CDR2 YYNGEE. The V and J ends lost 4 bases and 5 bases respectively, with 13 bases between them. The CDR3 DNA reads TGTGCCAGCAGCCGGGACATAGAGAACAATGAGCAGTTCTTC. This sequence encodes CASSRDIENNEQFF.

V gene TRBV19 combines with J gene TRBJ1-1; the match to TRBD1 covers 9 bases. The CDR3 length is 15 residues. The V and J ends lost 3 bases and 4 bases, in that order; junction bases with no gene match: 6. Germline-derived CDR1 and CDR2 are LNHDA and SQIVND (reference sequence). CDR3 bases: TGTGCCAGTAGTATTAGTATGACAGGGGGCACTGAAGCTTTCTTT. Protein product: CASSISMTGGTEAFF.

The V and J genes are TRBV4-1 and TRBJ1-6; tentative D call: TRBD1 (6 bases). V dropped 3 bases and J dropped 6 bases, with 18 bases sitting between them. CDR3 length equals 17 residues. CDR1 and CDR2 (germline): MGHRA, YSYEKL. DNA of the CDR3: TGCGCCAGCAGCCATCAACAACAGGGAGTTGTTAATTCACCCCTCCACTTT. This codes for CASSHQQQGVVNSPLHF.

J is TRBJ2-7 and V is TRBV4-3, with D unresolved. Looked up from germline, CDR1 is LGHNA and CDR2 is YSLEER. The CDR3 sequence is 15 residues long. V lost 6 bases to trimming and J lost 0 bases, with 15 bases between them. In nucleotides, the CDR3 is TGCGCCAGCAGGGAGATGGCAGCCGACTCCTACGAGCAGTACTTC. It codes for CASREMAADSYEQYF.

The rearrangement joins TRBV5-1 to TRBJ2-7; 7 bases fit TRBD1. Losses at the gene ends were 5 bases for V and 1 base for J; bases not matched to a gene: 3. The CDR3 totals 13 residues. Germline lookup yields CDR1 SGHRS and CDR2 YFSETQ. Here the CDR3 reads CASSQTGSYEQYF. The CDR3 region has the DNA TGCGCCAGCAGTCAGACAGGGTCCTACGAGCAGTACTTC.